Shown below are 5 T cell receptor beta chains from a single sample sequenced in a study of blood T cell repertoires in COVID-19. Libraries were prepared by immunoSEQ multiplex PCR; TCRdb keeps only in-frame clonotypes and omits some of them. The table lists about 220,000 clones, over 75% of them singletons. Specimen: peripheral blood. These receptors originate from a human donor in a cohort sampled during active COVID-19.

The CDR3 here is CASSSQPSGAYNEQFF. The DNA of the CDR3 is TGTGCCAGCAGTTCCCAACCTAGCGGGGCCTACAATGAGCAGTTCTTC. The chain joins TRBV6-5 to TRBJ2-1, with TRBD2 matching over 9 bases. Germline V lookup: CDR1 MNHEY, CDR2 SVGAGI. The length of the CDR3 is 16 residues. Trimming took 4 bases from V and 2 from J; bases not matched to a gene: 6.

The genes are TRBV3-1 (or the pseudogene TRBV3-2) and TRBJ2-1; 10 bases match TRBD2. The V and J ends lost 4 bases and 13 bases, in that order; junction bases with no gene match: 7. Germline assignment: CDR1 LGHDT and CDR2 YNNKEL (reference sequence). The CDR3 totals 13 residues. In DNA form, the CDR3 reads TGTGCCAGCAGCCCCTTGGAGCGGGAGGGTCAGTTCTTC. This sequence encodes CASSPLEREGQFF.

This clone showed up just a few times. The genes are TRBV28 and TRBJ2-7; D might be TRBD1 (6 bases). The V end lost 6 bases, the J end lost 0 bases, and 18 bases lay between the germline ends. The CDR3 spans 16 residues. Germline CDR1 is MDHEN and CDR2 is SYDVKM. The CDR3 DNA sequence: TGTGCCAGCAGACAAGGACAGCGAAGGGGCTCCTACGAGCAGTACTTC. Amino acid sequence: CASRQGQRRGSYEQYF.

The chain joins TRBV4-2 to TRBJ1-1; 7 bases align to TRBD1. There are 16 residues in the CDR3. CDR1 is LGHNA and CDR2 is YNFKEQ in the germline V gene. The trim removed 1 base at V and 0 bases at J, leaving 5 bases unmatched. DNA of the CDR3: TGTGCCAGCAGCCAAGGGGACAGTATCATGAACACTGAAGCTTTCTTT. Translated, it gives CASSQGDSIMNTEAFF.

V usage is TRBV5-1 and J usage is TRBJ2-5, with D uncertain. The germline V gene has CDR1 SGHRS and CDR2 YFSETQ. CDR3 length equals 15 residues. V dropped 3 bases and J dropped 2 bases, with 14 bases sitting between them. CDR3 sequence reads: CASSSGGGSQETQYF. CDR3 bases: TGCGCCAGCAGCTCTGGTGGCGGCTCACAAGAGACCCAGTACTTC.